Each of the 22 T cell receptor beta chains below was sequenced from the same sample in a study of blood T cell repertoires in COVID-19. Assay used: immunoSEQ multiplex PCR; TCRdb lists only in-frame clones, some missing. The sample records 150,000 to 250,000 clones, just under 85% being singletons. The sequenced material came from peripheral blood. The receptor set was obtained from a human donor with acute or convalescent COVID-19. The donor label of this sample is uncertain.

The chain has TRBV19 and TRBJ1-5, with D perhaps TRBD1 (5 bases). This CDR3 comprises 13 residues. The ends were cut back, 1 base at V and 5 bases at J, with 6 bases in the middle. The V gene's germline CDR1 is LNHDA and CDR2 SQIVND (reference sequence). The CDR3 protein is CASSIGGDQPQHF. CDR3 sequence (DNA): TGTGCCAGTAGTATAGGGGGGGATCAGCCCCAGCATTTT. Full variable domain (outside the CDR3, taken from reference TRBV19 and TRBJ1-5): DGGITQSPKYLFRKEGQNVTLSCEQNLNHDAMYWYRQDPGQGLRLIYYSQIVNDFQKGDIAEGYSVSREKKESFPLTVTSAQKNPTAFYLCASSIGGDQPQHFGDGTRLSIL.

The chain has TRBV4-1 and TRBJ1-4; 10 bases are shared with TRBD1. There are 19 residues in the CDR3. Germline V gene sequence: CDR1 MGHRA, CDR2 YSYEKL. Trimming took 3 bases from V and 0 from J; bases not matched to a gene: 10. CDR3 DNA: TGCGCCAGCAGCCAGAGAGAGACAGGGGGCCAGACAACTAATGAAAAACTGTTTTTT. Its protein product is CASSQRETGGQTTNEKLFF.

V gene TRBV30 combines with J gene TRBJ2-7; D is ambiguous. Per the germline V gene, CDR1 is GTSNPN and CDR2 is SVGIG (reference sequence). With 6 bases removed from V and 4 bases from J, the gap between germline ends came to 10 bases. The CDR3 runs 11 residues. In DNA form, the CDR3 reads TGTGCCTGCTCTTTTTCGTACGAGCAGTACTTC. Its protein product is CACSFSYEQYF.

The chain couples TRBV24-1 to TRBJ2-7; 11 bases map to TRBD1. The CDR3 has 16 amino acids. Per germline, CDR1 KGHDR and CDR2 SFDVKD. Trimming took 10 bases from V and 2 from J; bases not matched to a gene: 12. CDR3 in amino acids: CATLQLQGQGAYEQYF. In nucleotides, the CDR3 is TGTGCCACTCTCCAACTCCAGGGACAGGGGGCCTACGAGCAGTACTTC.

The DNA of the CDR3 is TGTGCCAGTCCTTCCGGGGGGGGGAGTGGCTACACCTTC. Translation gives CASPSGGGSGYTF. This chain links TRBV2 with TRBJ1-2, with a tentative D call TRBD1 (5 bases). Germline-derived CDR1 and CDR2 are SNHLY and FYNNEI. This CDR3 region has 13 residues. V lost 9 bases and J 7 bases, leaving 18 bases between the germline ends.

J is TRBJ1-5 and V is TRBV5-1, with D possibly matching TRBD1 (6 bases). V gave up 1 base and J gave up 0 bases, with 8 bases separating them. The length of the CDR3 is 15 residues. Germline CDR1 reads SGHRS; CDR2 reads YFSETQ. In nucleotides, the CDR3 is TGCGCCAGCAGCTTGTGGGGGCTTAGCAATCAGCCCCAGCATTTT. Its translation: CASSLWGLSNQPQHF.

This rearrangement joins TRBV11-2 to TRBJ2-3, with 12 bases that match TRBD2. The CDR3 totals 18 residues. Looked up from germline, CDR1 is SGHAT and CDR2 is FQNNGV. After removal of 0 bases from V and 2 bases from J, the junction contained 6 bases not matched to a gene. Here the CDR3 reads CASSLDQRTSGTTDTQYF. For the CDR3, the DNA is TGTGCCAGCAGCTTAGATCAGAGGACTAGCGGGACCACAGATACGCAGTATTTT. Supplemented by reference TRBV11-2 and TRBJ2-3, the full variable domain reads EAGVAQSPRYKIIEKRQSVAFWCNPISGHATLYWYQQILGQGPKLLIQFQNNGVVDDSQLPKDRFSAERLKGVDSTLKIQPAKLEDSAVYLCASSLDQRTSGTTDTQYFGPGTRLTVL.

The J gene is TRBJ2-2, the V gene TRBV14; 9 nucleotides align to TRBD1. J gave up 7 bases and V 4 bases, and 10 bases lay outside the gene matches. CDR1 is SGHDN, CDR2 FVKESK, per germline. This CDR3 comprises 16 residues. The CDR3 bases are TGTGCCAGCAGCCCCCGGGACAGGGCTGGCGGCGGGGAGCTGTTTTTT. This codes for CASSPRDRAGGGELFF.

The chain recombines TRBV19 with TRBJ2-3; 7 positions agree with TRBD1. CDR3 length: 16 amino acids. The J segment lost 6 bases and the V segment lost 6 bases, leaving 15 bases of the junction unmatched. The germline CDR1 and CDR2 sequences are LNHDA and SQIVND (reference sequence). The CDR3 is CASSPNRDSFGDTQYF. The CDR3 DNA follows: TGTGCCAGTAGCCCTAACCGGGACAGTTTTGGTGATACGCAGTATTTT.

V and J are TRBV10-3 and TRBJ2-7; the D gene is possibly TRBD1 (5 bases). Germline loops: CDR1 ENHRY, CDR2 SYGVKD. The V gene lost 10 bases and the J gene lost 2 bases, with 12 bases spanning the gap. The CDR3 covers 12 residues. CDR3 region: CATQAGTYEQYF. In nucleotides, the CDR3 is TGTGCCACCCAAGCAGGGACCTACGAGCAGTACTTC.

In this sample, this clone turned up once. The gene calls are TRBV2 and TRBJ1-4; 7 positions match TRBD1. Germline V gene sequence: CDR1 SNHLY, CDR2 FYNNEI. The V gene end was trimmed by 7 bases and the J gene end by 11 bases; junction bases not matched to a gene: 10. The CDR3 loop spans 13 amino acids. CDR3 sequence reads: CASKGQAFAKLFF. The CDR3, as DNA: TGTGCCAGCAAAGGACAGGCCTTTGCGAAACTGTTTTTT.

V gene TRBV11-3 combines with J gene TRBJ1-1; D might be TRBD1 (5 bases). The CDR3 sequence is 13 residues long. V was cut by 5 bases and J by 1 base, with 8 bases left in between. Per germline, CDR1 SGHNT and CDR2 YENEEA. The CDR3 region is CASSGHTNTEAFF. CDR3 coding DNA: TGTGCCAGCAGCGGACATACGAACACTGAAGCTTTCTTT.

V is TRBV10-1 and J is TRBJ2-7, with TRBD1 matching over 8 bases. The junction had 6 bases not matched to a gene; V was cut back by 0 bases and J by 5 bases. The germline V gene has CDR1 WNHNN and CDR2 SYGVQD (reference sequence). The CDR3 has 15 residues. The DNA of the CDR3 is TGCGCCAGCAGTGAGTCGAGAAACAGGGGGAACGAGCAGTACTTC. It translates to CASSESRNRGNEQYF.

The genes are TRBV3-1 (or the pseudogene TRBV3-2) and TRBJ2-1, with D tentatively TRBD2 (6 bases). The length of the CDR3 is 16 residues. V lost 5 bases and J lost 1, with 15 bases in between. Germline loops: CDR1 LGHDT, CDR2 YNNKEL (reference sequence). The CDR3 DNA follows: TGTGCCAGCAGCAAGCGGGTCGGGAGTTCCTACAATGAGCAGTTCTTC. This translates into CASSKRVGSSYNEQFF.

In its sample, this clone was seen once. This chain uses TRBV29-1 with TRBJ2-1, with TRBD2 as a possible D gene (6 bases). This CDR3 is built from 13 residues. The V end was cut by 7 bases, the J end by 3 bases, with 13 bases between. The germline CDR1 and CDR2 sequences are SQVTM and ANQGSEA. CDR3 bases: TGCAGCGCGGGGGAGACGGGCTACAATGAGCAGTTCTTC. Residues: CSAGETGYNEQFF.

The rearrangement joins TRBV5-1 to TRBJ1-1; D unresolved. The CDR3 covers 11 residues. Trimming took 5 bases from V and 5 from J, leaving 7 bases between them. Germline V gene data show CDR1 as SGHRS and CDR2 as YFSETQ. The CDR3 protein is CASRVGTEAFF. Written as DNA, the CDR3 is TGCGCCAGCAGAGTCGGTACTGAAGCTTTCTTT.

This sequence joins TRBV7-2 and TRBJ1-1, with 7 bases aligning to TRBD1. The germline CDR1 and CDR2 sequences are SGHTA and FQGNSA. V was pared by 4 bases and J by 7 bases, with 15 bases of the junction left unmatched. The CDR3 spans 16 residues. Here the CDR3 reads CASSSPPRLTGVEAFF. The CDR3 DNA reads TGTGCCAGCAGCTCTCCCCCTCGACTAACAGGGGTTGAAGCTTTCTTT.

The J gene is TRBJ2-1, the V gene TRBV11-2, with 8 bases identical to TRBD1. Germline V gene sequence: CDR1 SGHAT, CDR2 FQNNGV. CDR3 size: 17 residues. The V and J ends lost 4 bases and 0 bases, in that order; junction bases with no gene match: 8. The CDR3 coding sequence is TGTGCCAGCAGCTCACTACAGGGGGAGAGCTCCTACAATGAGCAGTTCTTC. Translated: CASSSLQGESSYNEQFF.

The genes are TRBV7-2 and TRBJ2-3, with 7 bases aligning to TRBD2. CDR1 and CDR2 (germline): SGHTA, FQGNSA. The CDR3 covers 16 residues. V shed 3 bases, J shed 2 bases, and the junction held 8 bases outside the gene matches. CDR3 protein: CASSFVGAGNTDTQYF. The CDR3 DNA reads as TGTGCCAGCAGCTTTGTTGGAGCGGGAAACACAGATACGCAGTATTTT.

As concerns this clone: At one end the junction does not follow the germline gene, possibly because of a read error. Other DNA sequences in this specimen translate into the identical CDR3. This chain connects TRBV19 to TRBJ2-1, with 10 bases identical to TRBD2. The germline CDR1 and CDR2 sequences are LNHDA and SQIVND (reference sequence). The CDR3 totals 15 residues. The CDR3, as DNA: TGTGCCAGTAGTAATCTAGCGGGAGTCCGCCATGAGCAATTCTTC. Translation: CASSNLAGVRHEQFF.

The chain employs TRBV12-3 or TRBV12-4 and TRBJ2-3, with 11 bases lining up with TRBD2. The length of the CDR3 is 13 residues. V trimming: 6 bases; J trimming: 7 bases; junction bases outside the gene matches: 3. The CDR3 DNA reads TGTGCCAGCAGGGTAGCGGGAGGGAATACGCAGTATTTT. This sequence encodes CASRVAGGNTQYF.

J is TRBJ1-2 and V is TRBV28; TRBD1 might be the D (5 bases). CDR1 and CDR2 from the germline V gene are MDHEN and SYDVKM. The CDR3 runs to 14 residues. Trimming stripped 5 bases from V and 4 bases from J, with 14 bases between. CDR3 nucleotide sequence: TGTGCCAGCAGTGACAGTAGGAAAAGCTATGGCTACACCTTC. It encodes CASSDSRKSYGYTF.